One T cell receptor beta chain is described in this entry. Its antigen is currently unknown. The germline CDR1 and CDR2 sequences are MNHEY and SMNVEV (reference sequence). With V trimmed by 2 bases and J by 10 bases, 25 bases remained unmatched. The CDR3 is made up of 20 amino acids. The data belong to a study of cytomegalovirus exposure and HLA in healthy donors. The study's findings and limits: The dataset shows that most TCR sequences were rare, while some public TCRs occurred in many donors.

These donors, healthy bone marrow donors, were studied. This PCR relied on a set of 60 Vbeta primers and 13 Jbeta primers. Per the authors' pipeline: Later work found 65 million to 90 million unique TCR beta chains, with some 11 million shared. The assay was immunoSEQ multiplex PCR, and TCRdb's table has in-frame clones only and misses some. The D gene and trimming were derived from the DNA, and the V and J assignments and clone size from that table. The sample contains some 93,000 clones, about four fifths of which appear only once. The clonotype originates from a woman between 40 and 55 years old in good health and CMV-seronegative. Sequences were obtained from PBMCs. The chain has TRBV27 and TRBJ2-1, with 8 bases identical to TRBD2. CDR3 sequence reads: CASSLAYRGPGRSGSREQFF. The CDR3 DNA sequence: TGTGCCAGCAGTTTAGCGTATCGGGGCCCGGGGAGGAGCGGGAGCAGGGAGCAGTTCTTC.